This T cell receptor (beta chain) was identified during a study of blood T cells in healthy people across ages. Study-level findings and limits: A roughly linear fall in TCR beta diversity per million T cells was seen with increasing age.

With a J-beta primer mix and a sample-barcoded 5' primer, a second PCR ran about 7 to 11 cycles. TCRdb independently ran MiXCR on the 5' RACE reads; one entry per CDR3 protein. The table lists 1.5 million to 1.8 million distinct CDR3 sequences, 40% to 45% of them singletons. CDR1 is ENHRY, CDR2 SYGVKD, per germline. This CDR3 has 14 residues. As concerns this clonotype: Its antigen is unknown.

Source material: blood. The chain couples TRBV10-3 to TRBJ2-7; a weak D match, TRBD2 (5 bases). Near its end, the DNA agrees better with TRBJ2-5, so the J call may be wrong. This TCR was sampled from a woman aged 18 to 35 in good health. The CDR3 loop is CAISGGSNGETQYF. CDR3 DNA sequence: TGTGCCATCAGTGGAGGGTCCAACGGGGAGACCCAGTACTTC.